These T cell receptor beta chains were read from a single sample in a study of blood T cell repertoires in COVID-19. The data were produced by immunoSEQ multiplex PCR, yet TCRdb's version contains in-frame clones alone and is incomplete. The sample has around 100,000 clones, 85% to 90% seen once. What was sequenced was peripheral blood. These receptors originate from a human donor in a cohort sampled during active COVID-19. Both conserved end residues are part of each CDR3. The order of the fields is V gene, D gene, clone size, J gene, CDR3 protein, CDR3 DNA. The D gene is left open where the match is weak. Rows give clone size only sometimes, using once, few, many, or a class for an expanded clone.

v_gene: TRBV6-2/TRBV6-3; d_gene: -; abundance: -; j_gene: TRBJ1-2; CDR3aa: CASSYGAGLNYGYTF; CDR3nt: TGTGCCAGCAGTTACGGGGCAGGACTAAACTATGGCTACACCTTC
v_gene: TRBV27; d_gene: TRBD2; abundance: once; j_gene: TRBJ2-3; CDR3aa: CASSLIGTSGTDTQYF; CDR3nt: TGTGCCAGCAGTTTAATCGGGACTAGCGGCACAGATACGCAGTATTTT
v_gene: TRBV5-6; d_gene: -; abundance: -; j_gene: TRBJ2-2; CDR3aa: CASSLVPGVTGELFF; CDR3nt: TGTGCCAGCAGCTTGGTCCCAGGGGTCACCGGGGAGCTGTTTTTT
v_gene: TRBV27; d_gene: -; abundance: -; j_gene: TRBJ1-6; CDR3aa: CASNVQGPNSPLHF; CDR3nt: TGTGCCAGCAACGTACAGGGACCTAATTCACCCCTCCACTTT
v_gene: TRBV7-2; d_gene: -; abundance: -; j_gene: TRBJ2-5; CDR3aa: CASSHPGLETQYF; CDR3nt: TGTGCCAGCAGCCATCCAGGTTTGGAGACCCAGTACTTC
v_gene: TRBV7-9; d_gene: -; abundance: -; j_gene: TRBJ2-3; CDR3aa: CASSLVAAPDTQYF; CDR3nt: TGTGCCAGCAGCTTAGTTGCGGCCCCAGATACGCAGTATTTT
v_gene: TRBV4-3; d_gene: TRBD2; abundance: -; j_gene: TRBJ2-3; CDR3aa: CASSQGEGLAIGDTQYF; CDR3nt: TGCGCCAGCAGCCAAGGAGAAGGACTAGCAATCGGAGATACGCAGTATTTT
v_gene: TRBV7-2; d_gene: TRBD1; abundance: few; j_gene: TRBJ2-1; CDR3aa: CASRKLRDSHYNEQFF; CDR3nt: TGTGCCAGCAGGAAGCTCCGGGACAGTCACTACAATGAGCAGTTCTTC
v_gene: TRBV7-9; d_gene: -; abundance: -; j_gene: TRBJ2-3; CDR3aa: CASSPLGGANTDTQYF; CDR3nt: TGTGCCAGCAGCCCCCTCGGCGGGGCAAACACAGATACGCAGTATTTT
v_gene: TRBV6-2/TRBV6-3; d_gene: TRBD2; abundance: few; j_gene: TRBJ2-7; CDR3aa: CASSWGTSSYEQYF; CDR3nt: TGTGCCAGCAGTTGGGGGACTAGCAGCTACGAGCAGTACTTC
v_gene: TRBV10-3; d_gene: TRBD1; abundance: -; j_gene: TRBJ2-7; CDR3aa: CAIRGQGGYEQYF; CDR3nt: TGTGCCATCAGAGGACAGGGAGGATACGAGCAGTACTTC
v_gene: TRBV27; d_gene: -; abundance: -; j_gene: TRBJ2-1; CDR3aa: CASSLAGKQFF; CDR3nt: TGTGCCAGCAGTTTGGCAGGGAAGCAGTTCTTC
v_gene: TRBV7-2; d_gene: -; abundance: -; j_gene: TRBJ2-1; CDR3aa: CASSLLAFSYNEQFF; CDR3nt: TGTGCCAGCAGCTTACTAGCGTTTTCCTACAATGAGCAGTTCTTC
v_gene: TRBV12-3/TRBV12-4; d_gene: -; abundance: -; j_gene: TRBJ2-7; CDR3aa: CASSPGSYEQYF; CDR3nt: TGTGCCAGCAGTCCAGGGTCCTACGAGCAGTACTTC
v_gene: TRBV4-1; d_gene: TRBD1; abundance: -; j_gene: TRBJ1-2; CDR3aa: CASSQAGQPNYGYTF; CDR3nt: TGCGCCAGCAGCCAAGCGGGACAGCCAAACTATGGCTACACCTTC
v_gene: TRBV2; d_gene: -; abundance: -; j_gene: TRBJ1-4; CDR3aa: CASSAQGLANEKLFF; CDR3nt: TGTGCCAGCAGTGCACAGGGTCTAGCTAATGAAAAACTGTTTTTT
v_gene: TRBV13; d_gene: -; abundance: -; j_gene: TRBJ2-4; CDR3aa: CASSPGLSGNIQYF; CDR3nt: TGTGCCAGCAGTCCAGGACTATCGGGAAACATTCAGTACTTC
v_gene: TRBV10-3; d_gene: TRBD2; abundance: -; j_gene: TRBJ2-1; CDR3aa: CAILGEGYNEQFF; CDR3nt: TGTGCCATCCTAGGGGAGGGGTACAATGAGCAGTTCTTC
v_gene: TRBV12-3/TRBV12-4; d_gene: -; abundance: -; j_gene: TRBJ1-2; CDR3aa: CASSRTDYGYTF; CDR3nt: TGTGCCAGCAGTCGGACAGACTATGGCTACACCTTC
v_gene: TRBV12-5; d_gene: TRBD1; abundance: few; j_gene: TRBJ1-2; CDR3aa: CASGPGDRNYGYTF; CDR3nt: TGTGCTAGTGGCCCGGGGGACAGGAACTATGGCTACACCTTC
v_gene: TRBV27; d_gene: TRBD1; abundance: -; j_gene: TRBJ1-1; CDR3aa: CASSPRQGLGTEAFF; CDR3nt: TGTGCCAGCAGTCCCCGACAGGGTCTGGGAACTGAAGCTTTCTTT
v_gene: TRBV11-3; d_gene: -; abundance: few; j_gene: TRBJ1-3; CDR3aa: CASSLAGDSGNTIYF; CDR3nt: TGTGCCAGCAGCTTAGCAGGGGACTCTGGAAACACCATATATTTT
v_gene: TRBV4-1; d_gene: -; abundance: -; j_gene: TRBJ1-2; CDR3aa: CASSHFRDIFNYGYTF; CDR3nt: TGCGCCAGCAGCCATTTCCGGGACATTTTTAACTATGGCTACACCTTC
v_gene: TRBV10-3; d_gene: -; abundance: -; j_gene: TRBJ2-1; CDR3aa: CAISEGRAGTNEQFF; CDR3nt: TGTGCCATCAGTGAGGGCCGGGCGGGTACGAATGAGCAGTTCTTC
v_gene: TRBV2; d_gene: TRBD2; abundance: -; j_gene: TRBJ2-1; CDR3aa: CASNNPGLAGAEQFF; CDR3nt: TGTGCCAGCAATAACCCGGGTCTAGCGGGAGCTGAGCAGTTCTTC
v_gene: TRBV29-1; d_gene: -; abundance: -; j_gene: TRBJ2-1; CDR3aa: CSVTGHVGAFTEQFF; CDR3nt: TGCAGCGTTACAGGACACGTGGGGGCGTTCACTGAGCAGTTCTTC
v_gene: TRBV7-8; d_gene: TRBD1; abundance: -; j_gene: TRBJ1-5; CDR3aa: CASSRDSYNQPQHF; CDR3nt: TGTGCCAGCAGCCGGGACAGCTACAATCAGCCCCAGCATTTT
v_gene: TRBV3-1/TRBV3-2; d_gene: -; abundance: -; j_gene: TRBJ1-3; CDR3aa: CASSQGQISGNTIYF; CDR3nt: TGTGCCAGCAGCCAAGGGCAGATCTCTGGAAACACCATATATTTT
v_gene: TRBV5-1; d_gene: -; abundance: -; j_gene: TRBJ1-4; CDR3aa: CASSPVWGGRGEKLFF; CDR3nt: TGCGCCAGCAGCCCAGTGTGGGGGGGGCGCGGTGAAAAACTGTTTTTT
v_gene: TRBV13; d_gene: -; abundance: -; j_gene: TRBJ2-7; CDR3aa: CASTLGWPSGEQYF; CDR3nt: TGTGCCAGCACGTTGGGCTGGCCCTCGGGGGAGCAGTACTTC
v_gene: TRBV28; d_gene: TRBD1; abundance: -; j_gene: TRBJ2-2; CDR3aa: CASSSGQGVTGELFF; CDR3nt: TGTGCCAGCAGTTCAGGACAGGGGGTTACCGGGGAGCTGTTTTTT
v_gene: TRBV28; d_gene: -; abundance: -; j_gene: TRBJ1-5; CDR3aa: CASRKGRGPGNQPQHF; CDR3nt: TGTGCCAGCAGGAAAGGGCGGGGGCCTGGGAATCAGCCCCAGCATTTT
v_gene: TRBV6-5; d_gene: TRBD1; abundance: -; j_gene: TRBJ2-3; CDR3aa: CASKGQGNTDTQYF; CDR3nt: TGTGCCAGCAAGGGACAGGGGAACACAGATACGCAGTATTTT
v_gene: TRBV2; d_gene: TRBD1; abundance: few; j_gene: TRBJ1-5; CDR3aa: CASSGQGVNQPQHF; CDR3nt: TGTGCCAGCAGTGGACAGGGGGTGAATCAGCCCCAGCATTTT
v_gene: TRBV11-2; d_gene: TRBD1; abundance: -; j_gene: TRBJ1-1; CDR3aa: CASSLHRTGFTFNTEAFF; CDR3nt: TGTGCCAGCAGCTTACATAGGACAGGGTTTACGTTTAACACTGAAGCTTTCTTT
v_gene: TRBV7-8; d_gene: TRBD1; abundance: -; j_gene: TRBJ1-1; CDR3aa: CASSLDRDLRNTEAFF; CDR3nt: TGTGCCAGCAGCCTGGACAGGGACCTACGGAACACTGAAGCTTTCTTT
v_gene: TRBV19; d_gene: -; abundance: -; j_gene: TRBJ1-5; CDR3aa: CASSPLAASTPQPQHF; CDR3nt: TGTGCCAGTAGCCCTCTCGCGGCGTCAACCCCTCAGCCCCAGCATTTT
v_gene: TRBV2; d_gene: -; abundance: -; j_gene: TRBJ1-2; CDR3aa: CATKPDTYNYGYTF; CDR3nt: TGTGCCACCAAGCCGGACACTTACAACTATGGCTACACCTTC
v_gene: TRBV28; d_gene: -; abundance: few; j_gene: TRBJ2-1; CDR3aa: CASSLWTSSYNEQFF; CDR3nt: TGTGCCAGCAGTTTATGGACAAGCTCCTACAATGAGCAGTTCTTC
v_gene: TRBV5-1; d_gene: TRBD1; abundance: -; j_gene: TRBJ1-2; CDR3aa: CASSLTGATYGYTF; CDR3nt: TGCGCCAGCAGCTTAACAGGGGCGACCTATGGCTACACCTTC
v_gene: TRBV6-5; d_gene: TRBD1; abundance: -; j_gene: TRBJ1-2; CDR3aa: CASAGTGYYGYTF; CDR3nt: TGTGCCAGCGCCGGGACAGGGTATTATGGCTACACCTTC
v_gene: TRBV30; d_gene: -; abundance: -; j_gene: TRBJ2-1; CDR3aa: CAWSFPGTRTNEQFF; CDR3nt: TGTGCCTGGAGTTTCCCCGGGACAAGGACCAATGAGCAGTTCTTC
v_gene: TRBV6-4; d_gene: -; abundance: once; j_gene: TRBJ2-6; CDR3aa: CASSPTGLPGANVLTF; CDR3nt: TGTGCCAGCAGTCCTACAGGGTTACCTGGGGCCAACGTCCTGACTTTC
v_gene: TRBV21-1; d_gene: -; abundance: -; j_gene: TRBJ1-5; CDR3aa: CATSIQGGSSNQPQHF; CDR3nt: TGTGCCACCAGTATACAGGGTGGGTCGAGCAATCAGCCCCAGCATTTT
v_gene: TRBV30; d_gene: -; abundance: -; j_gene: TRBJ2-7; CDR3aa: CALKTGSDEQYF; CDR3nt: TGTGCCTTAAAGACGGGATCCGACGAGCAGTACTTC
v_gene: TRBV28; d_gene: TRBD2; abundance: once; j_gene: TRBJ2-7; CDR3aa: CASSFRLAGREQYF; CDR3nt: TGTGCCAGCAGTTTTAGACTAGCGGGACGGGAGCAGTACTTC